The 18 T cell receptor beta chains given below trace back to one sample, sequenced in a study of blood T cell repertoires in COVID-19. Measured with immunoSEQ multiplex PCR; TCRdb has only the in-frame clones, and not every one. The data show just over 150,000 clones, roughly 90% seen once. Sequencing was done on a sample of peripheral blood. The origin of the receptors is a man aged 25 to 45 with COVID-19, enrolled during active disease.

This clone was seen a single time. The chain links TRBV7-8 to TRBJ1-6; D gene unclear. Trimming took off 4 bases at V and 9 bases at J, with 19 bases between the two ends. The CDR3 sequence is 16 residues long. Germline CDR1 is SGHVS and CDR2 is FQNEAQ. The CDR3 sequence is CASSWRKAGEGSPLHF. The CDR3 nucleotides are TGTGCCAGCAGCTGGAGGAAGGCCGGGGAAGGTTCACCCCTCCACTTT.

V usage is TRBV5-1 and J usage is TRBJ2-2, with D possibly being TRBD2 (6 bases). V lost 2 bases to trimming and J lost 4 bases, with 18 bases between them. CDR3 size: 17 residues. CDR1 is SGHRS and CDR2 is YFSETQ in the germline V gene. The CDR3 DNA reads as TGCGCCAGCAGCTTAGGGGAAGGGACTCTTAGCACCGGGGAGCTGTTTTTT. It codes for CASSLGEGTLSTGELFF.

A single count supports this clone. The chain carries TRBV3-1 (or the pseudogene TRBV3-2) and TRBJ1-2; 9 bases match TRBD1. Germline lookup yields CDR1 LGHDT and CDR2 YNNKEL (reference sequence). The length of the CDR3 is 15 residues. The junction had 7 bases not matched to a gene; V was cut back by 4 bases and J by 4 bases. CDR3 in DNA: TGTGCCAGCAGCCCCTACAGGGGGCTTAGCTATGGCTACACCTTC. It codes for CASSPYRGLSYGYTF.

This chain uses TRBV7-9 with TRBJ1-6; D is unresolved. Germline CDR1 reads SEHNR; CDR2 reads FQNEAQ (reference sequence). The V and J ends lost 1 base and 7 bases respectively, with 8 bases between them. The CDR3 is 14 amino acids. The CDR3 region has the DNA TGTGCCAGCAGCTTAGGACAAATCAATTCACCCCTCCACTTT. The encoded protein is CASSLGQINSPLHF.

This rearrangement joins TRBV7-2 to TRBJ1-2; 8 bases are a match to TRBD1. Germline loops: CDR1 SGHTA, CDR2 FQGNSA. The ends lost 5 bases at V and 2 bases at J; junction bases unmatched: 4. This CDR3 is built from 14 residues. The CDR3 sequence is CASSTNRGNYGYTF. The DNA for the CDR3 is TGTGCCAGCAGCACGAACAGGGGGAACTATGGCTACACCTTC.

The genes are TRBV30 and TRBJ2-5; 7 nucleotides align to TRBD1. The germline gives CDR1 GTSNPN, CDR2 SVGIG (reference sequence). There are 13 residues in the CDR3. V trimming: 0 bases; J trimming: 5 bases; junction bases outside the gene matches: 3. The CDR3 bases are TGTGCCTGGAGTGTAGACAGGGAGGAGACCCAGTACTTC. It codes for CAWSVDREETQYF. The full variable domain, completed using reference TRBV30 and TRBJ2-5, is SQTIHQWPATLVQPVGSPLSLECTVEGTSNPNLYWYRQAAGRGLQLLFYSVGIGQISSEVPQNLSASRPQDRQFILSSKKLLLSDSGFYLCAWSVDREETQYFGPGTRLLVL.

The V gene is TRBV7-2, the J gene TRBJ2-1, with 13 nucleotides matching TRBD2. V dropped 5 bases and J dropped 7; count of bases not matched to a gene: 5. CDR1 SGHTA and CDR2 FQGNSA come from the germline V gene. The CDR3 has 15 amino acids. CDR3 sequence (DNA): TGTGCCAGCAGCCCCGGGACTAGCGGGAAAAATGAGCAGTTCTTC. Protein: CASSPGTSGKNEQFF. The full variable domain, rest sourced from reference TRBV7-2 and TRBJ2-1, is GAGVSQSPSNKVTEKGKDVELRCDPISGHTALYWYRQSLGQGLEFLIYFQGNSAPDKSGLPSDRFSAERTGGSVSTLTIQRTQQEDSAVYLCASSPGTSGKNEQFFGPGTRLTVL.

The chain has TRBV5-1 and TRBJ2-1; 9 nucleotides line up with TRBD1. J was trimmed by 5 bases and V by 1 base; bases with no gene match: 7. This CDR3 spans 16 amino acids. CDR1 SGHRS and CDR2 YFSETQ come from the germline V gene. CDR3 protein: CASSLSRTGDHNEQFF. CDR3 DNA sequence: TGCGCCAGCAGCTTGTCCAGGACAGGGGACCACAATGAGCAGTTCTTC.

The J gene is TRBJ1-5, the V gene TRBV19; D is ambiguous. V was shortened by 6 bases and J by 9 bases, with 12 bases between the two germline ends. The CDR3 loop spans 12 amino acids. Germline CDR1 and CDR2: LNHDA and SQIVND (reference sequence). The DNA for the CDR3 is TGTGCCAGTAGAGATGCCCGGGGGCCCCAGCATTTT. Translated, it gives CASRDARGPQHF.

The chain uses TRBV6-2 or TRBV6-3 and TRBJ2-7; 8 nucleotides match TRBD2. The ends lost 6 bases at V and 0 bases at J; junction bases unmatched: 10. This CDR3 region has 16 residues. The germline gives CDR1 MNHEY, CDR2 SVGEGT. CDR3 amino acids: CASSFPFSGTSYEQYF. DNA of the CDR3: TGTGCCAGCAGCTTTCCGTTTAGCGGGACCTCCTACGAGCAGTACTTC.

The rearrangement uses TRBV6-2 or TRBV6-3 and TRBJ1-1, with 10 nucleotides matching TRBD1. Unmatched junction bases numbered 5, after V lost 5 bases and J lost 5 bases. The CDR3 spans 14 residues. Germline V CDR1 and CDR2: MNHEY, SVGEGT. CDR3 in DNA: TGTGCCAGCAGTGAGACAGGGGGCAGTACTGAAGCTTTCTTT. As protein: CASSETGGSTEAFF.

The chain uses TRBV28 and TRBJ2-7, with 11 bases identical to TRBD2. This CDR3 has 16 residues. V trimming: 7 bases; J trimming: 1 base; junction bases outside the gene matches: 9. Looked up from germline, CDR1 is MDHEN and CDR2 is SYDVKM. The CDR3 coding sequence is TGTGCCAGCACTCCTTCCGGGACTAGCGGTTCCTACGAGCAGTACTTC. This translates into CASTPSGTSGSYEQYF.

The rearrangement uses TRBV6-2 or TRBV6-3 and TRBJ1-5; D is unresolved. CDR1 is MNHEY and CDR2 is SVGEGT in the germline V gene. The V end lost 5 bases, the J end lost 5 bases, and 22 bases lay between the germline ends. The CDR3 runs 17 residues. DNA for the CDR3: TGTGCCAGCAGTATCGGACGGGGTTCCCGGAGGGATCAGCCCCAGCATTTT. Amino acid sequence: CASSIGRGSRRDQPQHF.

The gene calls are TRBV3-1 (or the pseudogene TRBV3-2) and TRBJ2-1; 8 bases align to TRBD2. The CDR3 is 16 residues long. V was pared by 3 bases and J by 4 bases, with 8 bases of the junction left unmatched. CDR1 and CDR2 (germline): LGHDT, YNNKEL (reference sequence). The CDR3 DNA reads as TGTGCCAGCAGCCACTCTGAGCGGGAGATATACAATGAGCAGTTCTTC. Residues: CASSHSEREIYNEQFF.

The CDR3 protein is CAWSAYSNQPQHF. The CDR3 DNA reads as TGTGCCTGGAGTGCTTATAGCAATCAGCCCCAGCATTTT. The V call is TRBV30, the J call TRBJ1-5; D is ambiguous. Per germline, CDR1 GTSNPN and CDR2 SVGIG (reference sequence). The CDR3 loop spans 13 amino acids. The V gene lost 1 base and the J gene lost 0 bases, with 4 bases spanning the gap.

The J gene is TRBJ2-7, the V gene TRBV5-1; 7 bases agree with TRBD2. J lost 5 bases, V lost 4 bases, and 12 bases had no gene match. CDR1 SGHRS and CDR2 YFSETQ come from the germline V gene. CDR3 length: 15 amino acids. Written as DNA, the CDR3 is TGCGCCAGCAGCCGGGCTGGGCGGGAGCGGAACGAGCAGTACTTC. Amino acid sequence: CASSRAGRERNEQYF.

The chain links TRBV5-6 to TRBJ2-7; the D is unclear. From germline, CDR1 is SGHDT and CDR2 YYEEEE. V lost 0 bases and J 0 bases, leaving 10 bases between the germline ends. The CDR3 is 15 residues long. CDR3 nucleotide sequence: TGTGCCAGCAGCTTGGGAGGCATCGACTCCTACGAGCAGTACTTC. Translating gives CASSLGGIDSYEQYF.

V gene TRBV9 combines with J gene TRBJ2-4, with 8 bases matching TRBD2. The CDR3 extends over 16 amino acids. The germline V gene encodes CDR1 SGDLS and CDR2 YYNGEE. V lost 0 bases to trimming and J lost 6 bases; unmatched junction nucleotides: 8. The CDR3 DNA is TGTGCCAGCAGCGTAGCCGCGGGGGGCCACCCAAACATTCAGTACTTC. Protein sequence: CASSVAAGGHPNIQYF.